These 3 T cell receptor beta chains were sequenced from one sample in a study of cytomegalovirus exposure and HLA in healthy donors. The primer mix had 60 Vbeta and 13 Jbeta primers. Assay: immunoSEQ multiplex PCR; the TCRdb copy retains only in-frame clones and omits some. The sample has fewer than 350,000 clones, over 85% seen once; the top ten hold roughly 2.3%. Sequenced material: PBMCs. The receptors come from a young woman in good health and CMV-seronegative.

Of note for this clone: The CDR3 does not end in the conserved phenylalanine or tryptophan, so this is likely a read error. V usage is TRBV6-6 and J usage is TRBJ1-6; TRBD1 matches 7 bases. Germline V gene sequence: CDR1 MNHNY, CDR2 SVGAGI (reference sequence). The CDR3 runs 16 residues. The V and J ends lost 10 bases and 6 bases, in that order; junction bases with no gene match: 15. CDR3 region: CATVERGAGGNSPLHL. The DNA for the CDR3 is TGTGCCACCGTCGAAAGGGGGGCAGGGGGTAATTCACCCCTCCACCTT.

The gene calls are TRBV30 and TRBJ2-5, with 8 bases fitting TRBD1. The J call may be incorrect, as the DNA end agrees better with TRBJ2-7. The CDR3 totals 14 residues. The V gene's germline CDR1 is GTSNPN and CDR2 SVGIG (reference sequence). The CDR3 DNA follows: TGTGCCTGCCTTAGGACAGGGAGATCCTACGAGCAGTACTTC. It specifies CACLRTGRSYEQYF.

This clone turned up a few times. The CDR3 region has the DNA TGTGCCAGCAGCTCCGGGACACTTAATGAAAAACTGTTTTTT. Protein sequence: CASSSGTLNEKLFF. V usage is TRBV13 and J usage is TRBJ1-4, with TRBD1 as a possible D gene (6 bases). The CDR3 spans 14 residues. The germline CDR1 and CDR2 sequences are PRHDT and FYEKMQ (reference sequence). Trimming took off 4 bases at V and 4 bases at J, with 10 bases between the two ends.